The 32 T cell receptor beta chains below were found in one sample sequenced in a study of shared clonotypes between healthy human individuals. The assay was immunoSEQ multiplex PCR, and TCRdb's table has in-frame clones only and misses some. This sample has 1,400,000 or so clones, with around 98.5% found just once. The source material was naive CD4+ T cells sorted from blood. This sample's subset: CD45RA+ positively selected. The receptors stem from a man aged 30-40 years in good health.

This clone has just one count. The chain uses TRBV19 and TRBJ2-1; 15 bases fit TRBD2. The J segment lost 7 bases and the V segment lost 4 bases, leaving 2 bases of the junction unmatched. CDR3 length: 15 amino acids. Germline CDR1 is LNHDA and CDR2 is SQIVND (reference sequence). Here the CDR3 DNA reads TGTGCCAGTAGTAAGGGACTAGCGGGAGGAAATGAGCAGTTCTTC. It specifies CASSKGLAGGNEQFF.

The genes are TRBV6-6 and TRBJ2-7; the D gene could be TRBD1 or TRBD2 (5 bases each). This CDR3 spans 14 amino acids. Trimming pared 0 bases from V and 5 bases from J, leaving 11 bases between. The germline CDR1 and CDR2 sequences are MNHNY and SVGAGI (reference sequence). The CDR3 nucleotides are TGTGCCAGCAGTTACTCGGGGGTTAAGCACGAGCAGTACTTC. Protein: CASSYSGVKHEQYF.

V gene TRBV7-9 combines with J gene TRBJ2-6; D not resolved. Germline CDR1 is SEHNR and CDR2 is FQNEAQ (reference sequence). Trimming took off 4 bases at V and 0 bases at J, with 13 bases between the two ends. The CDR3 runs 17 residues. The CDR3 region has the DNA TGTGCCAGCAGCTCCCTGGAGAGAAGCTCTGGGGCCAACGTCCTGACTTTC. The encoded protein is CASSSLERSSGANVLTF.

The CDR3 is CASSEASGTATYEQYF. Written as DNA, the CDR3 is TGTGCCAGCAGTGAAGCCTCCGGGACCGCTACCTACGAGCAGTACTTC. V is TRBV6-1 and J is TRBJ2-7; possibly TRBD1 or TRBD2 for D (5 bases each). Looked up from germline, CDR1 is MNHNS and CDR2 is SASEGT. CDR3 length: 16 amino acids. The germline V and J ends were trimmed by 0 bases and 2 bases, with 14 bases remaining between them.

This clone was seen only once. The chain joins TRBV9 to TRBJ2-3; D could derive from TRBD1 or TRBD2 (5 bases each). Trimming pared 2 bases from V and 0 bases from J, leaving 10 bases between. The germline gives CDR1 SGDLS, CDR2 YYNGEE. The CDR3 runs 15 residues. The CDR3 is CASSVGARSTDTQYF. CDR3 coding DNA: TGTGCCAGCAGCGTCGGGGCCCGGAGCACAGATACGCAGTATTTT.

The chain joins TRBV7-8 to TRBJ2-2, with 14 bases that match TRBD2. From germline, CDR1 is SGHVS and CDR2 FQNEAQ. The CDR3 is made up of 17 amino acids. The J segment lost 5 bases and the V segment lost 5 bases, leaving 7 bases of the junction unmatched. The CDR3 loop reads CASSIGTSGRRTGELFF. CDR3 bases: TGTGCCAGCAGCATTGGGACTAGCGGGAGAAGAACCGGGGAGCTGTTTTTT.

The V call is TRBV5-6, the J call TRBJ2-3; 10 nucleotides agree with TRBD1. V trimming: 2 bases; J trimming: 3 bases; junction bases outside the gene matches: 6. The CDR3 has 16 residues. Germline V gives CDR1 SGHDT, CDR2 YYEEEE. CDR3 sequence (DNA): TGTGCCAGCAGCTTTTTCGACAGGGGGCGAACAGATACGCAGTATTTT. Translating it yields CASSFFDRGRTDTQYF. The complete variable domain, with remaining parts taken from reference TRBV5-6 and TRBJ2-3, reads DAGVTQSPTHLIKTRGQQVTLRCSPKSGHDTVSWYQQALGQGPQFIFQYYEEEERQRGNFPDRFSGHQFPNYSSELNVNALLLGDSALYLCASSFFDRGRTDTQYFGPGTRLTVL.

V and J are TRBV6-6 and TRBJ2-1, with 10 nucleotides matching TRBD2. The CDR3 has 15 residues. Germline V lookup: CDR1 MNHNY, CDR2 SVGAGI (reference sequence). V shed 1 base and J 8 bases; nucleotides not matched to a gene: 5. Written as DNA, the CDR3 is TGTGCCAGCAGTTACTTGGGACTAGCGTTGGATGAGCAGTTCTTC. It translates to CASSYLGLALDEQFF.

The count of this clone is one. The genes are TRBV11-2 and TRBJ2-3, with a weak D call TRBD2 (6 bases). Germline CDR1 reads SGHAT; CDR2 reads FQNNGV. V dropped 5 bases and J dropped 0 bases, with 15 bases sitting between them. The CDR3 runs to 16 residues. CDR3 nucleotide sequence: TGTGCCAGCAGCCAACAACCGGGGGTTAGCACAGATACGCAGTATTTT. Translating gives CASSQQPGVSTDTQYF.

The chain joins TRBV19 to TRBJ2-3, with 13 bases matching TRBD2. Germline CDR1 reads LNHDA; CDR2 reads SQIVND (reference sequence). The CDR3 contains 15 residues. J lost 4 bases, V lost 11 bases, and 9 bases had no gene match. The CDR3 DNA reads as TGTGCCTCCGGACTAGCGGGAGTTGGCGCAGATACGCAGTATTTT. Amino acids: CASGLAGVGADTQYF.

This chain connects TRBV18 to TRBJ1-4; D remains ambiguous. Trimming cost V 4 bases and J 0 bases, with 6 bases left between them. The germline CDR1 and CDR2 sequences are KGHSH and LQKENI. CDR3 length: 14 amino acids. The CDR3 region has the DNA TGTGCCAGCTCACGGAGTGCAACTAATGAAAAACTGTTTTTT. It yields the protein CASSRSATNEKLFF.

The CDR3 sequence: CASSPVASSGANEQFF. DNA for the CDR3: TGCGCCAGCAGCCCCGTAGCTTCCTCCGGGGCGAATGAGCAGTTCTTC. V usage is TRBV5-1 and J usage is TRBJ2-1, with D perhaps assigned TRBD1 or TRBD2 (5 bases each). Germline lookup yields CDR1 SGHRS and CDR2 YFSETQ. The CDR3 runs to 16 residues. The V end lost 4 bases, the J end lost 7 bases, and 21 bases lay between the germline ends.

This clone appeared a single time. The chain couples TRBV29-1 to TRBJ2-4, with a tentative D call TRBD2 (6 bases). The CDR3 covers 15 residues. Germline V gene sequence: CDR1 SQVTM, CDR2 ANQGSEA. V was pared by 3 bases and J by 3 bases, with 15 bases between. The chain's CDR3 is CSVDSSGGVKNIQYF. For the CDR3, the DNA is TGCAGCGTTGACAGCAGCGGAGGGGTCAAAAACATTCAGTACTTC.

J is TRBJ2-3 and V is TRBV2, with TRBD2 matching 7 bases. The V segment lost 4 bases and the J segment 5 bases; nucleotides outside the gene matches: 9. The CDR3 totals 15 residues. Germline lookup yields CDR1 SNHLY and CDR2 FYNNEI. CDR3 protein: CASSGEAGVIDTQYF. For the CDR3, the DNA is TGTGCCAGCAGTGGTGAGGCGGGAGTGATAGATACGCAGTATTTT.

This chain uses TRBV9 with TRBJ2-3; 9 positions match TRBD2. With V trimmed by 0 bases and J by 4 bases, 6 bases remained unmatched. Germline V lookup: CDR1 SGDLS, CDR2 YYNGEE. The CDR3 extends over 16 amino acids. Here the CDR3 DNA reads TGTGCCAGCAGCGTAGTCGGTAGCGGGAGCCCAGATACGCAGTATTTT. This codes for CASSVVGSGSPDTQYF.

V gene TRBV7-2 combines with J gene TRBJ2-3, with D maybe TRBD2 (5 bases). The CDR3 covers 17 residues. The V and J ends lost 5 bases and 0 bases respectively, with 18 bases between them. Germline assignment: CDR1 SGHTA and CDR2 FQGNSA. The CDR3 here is CASSAAAHSASTDTQYF. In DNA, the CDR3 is TGTGCCAGCAGCGCTGCGGCCCATAGCGCTAGCACAGATACGCAGTATTTT.

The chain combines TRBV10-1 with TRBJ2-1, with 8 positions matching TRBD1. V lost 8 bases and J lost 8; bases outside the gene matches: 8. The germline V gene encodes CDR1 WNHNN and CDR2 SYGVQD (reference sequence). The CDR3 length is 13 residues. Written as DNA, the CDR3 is TGCGCCAGCGGGGCAGGGGGCCTTGATGAGCAGTTCTTC. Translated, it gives CASGAGGLDEQFF.

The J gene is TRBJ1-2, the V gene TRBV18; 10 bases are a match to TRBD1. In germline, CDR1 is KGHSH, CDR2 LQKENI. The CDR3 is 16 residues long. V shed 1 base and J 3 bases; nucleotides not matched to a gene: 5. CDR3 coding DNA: TGTGCCAGCTCACCACTCTCAGGACAGGGGGACTATGGCTACACCTTC. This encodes CASSPLSGQGDYGYTF. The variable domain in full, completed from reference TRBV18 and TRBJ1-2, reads NAGVMQNPRHLVRRRGQEARLRCSPMKGHSHVYWYRQLPEEGLKFMVYLQKENIIDESGMPKERFSAEFPKEGPSILRIQQVVRGDSAAYFCASSPLSGQGDYGYTFGSGTRLTVV.

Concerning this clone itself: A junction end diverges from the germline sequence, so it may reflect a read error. DNA of the CDR3: TGTGCTAGCAGCCCCGTTGGAGGCCCAGAGACCCAGTACTTC. Translating gives CASSPVGGPETQYF. The rearrangement uses TRBV7-7 and TRBJ2-5, with D possibly TRBD2 on 5 matching bases. In germline, CDR1 is SSHAT, CDR2 FNYEAQ (reference sequence). CDR3 length equals 14 residues.

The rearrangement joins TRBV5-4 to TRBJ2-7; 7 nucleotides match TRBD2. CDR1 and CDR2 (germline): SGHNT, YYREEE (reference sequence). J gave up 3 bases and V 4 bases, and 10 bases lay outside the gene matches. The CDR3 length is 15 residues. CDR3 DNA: TGTGCCAGCAGCCCCGCCGGGGGGAGGGACTACGAGCAGTACTTC. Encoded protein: CASSPAGGRDYEQYF. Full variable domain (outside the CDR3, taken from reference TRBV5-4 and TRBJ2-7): ETGVTQSPTHLIKTRGQQVTLRCSSQSGHNTVSWYQQALGQGPQFIFQYYREEENGRGNFPPRFSGLQFPNYSSELNVNALELDDSALYLCASSPAGGRDYEQYFGPGTRLTVT.

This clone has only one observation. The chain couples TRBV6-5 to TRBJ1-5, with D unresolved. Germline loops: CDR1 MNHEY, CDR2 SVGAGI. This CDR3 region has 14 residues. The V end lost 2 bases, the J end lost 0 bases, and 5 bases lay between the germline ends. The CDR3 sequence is CASSYGISNQPQHF. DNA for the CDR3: TGTGCCAGCAGTTACGGGATTAGCAATCAGCCCCAGCATTTT.

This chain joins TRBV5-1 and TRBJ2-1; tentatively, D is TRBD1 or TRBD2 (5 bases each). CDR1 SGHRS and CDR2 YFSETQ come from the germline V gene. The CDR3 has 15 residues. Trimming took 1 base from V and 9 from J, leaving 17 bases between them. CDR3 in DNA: TGCGCCAGCAGCTTGAGGGACCCCTACGAAAGTGAGCAGTTCTTC. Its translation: CASSLRDPYESEQFF.

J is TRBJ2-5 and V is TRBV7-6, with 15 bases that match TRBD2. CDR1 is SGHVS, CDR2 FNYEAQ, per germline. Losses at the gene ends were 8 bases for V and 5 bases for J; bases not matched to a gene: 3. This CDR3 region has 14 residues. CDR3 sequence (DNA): TGTGCCAGCGAAGGACTAGCGGGAGGGGAGACCCAGTACTTC. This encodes CASEGLAGGETQYF.

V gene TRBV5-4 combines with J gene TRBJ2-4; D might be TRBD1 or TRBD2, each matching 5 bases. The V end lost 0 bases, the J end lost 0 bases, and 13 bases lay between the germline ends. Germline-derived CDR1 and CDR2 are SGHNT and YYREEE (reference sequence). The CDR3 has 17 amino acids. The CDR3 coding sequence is TGTGCCAGCAGCTTGGTAGTGGGACCCAAAGCCAAAAACATTCAGTACTTC. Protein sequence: CASSLVVGPKAKNIQYF.

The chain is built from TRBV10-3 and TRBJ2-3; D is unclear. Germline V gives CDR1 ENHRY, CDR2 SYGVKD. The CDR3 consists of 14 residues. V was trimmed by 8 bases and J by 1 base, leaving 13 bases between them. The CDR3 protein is CAIGVHSGTDTQYF. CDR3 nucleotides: TGTGCCATCGGCGTTCATTCAGGCACAGATACGCAGTATTTT.

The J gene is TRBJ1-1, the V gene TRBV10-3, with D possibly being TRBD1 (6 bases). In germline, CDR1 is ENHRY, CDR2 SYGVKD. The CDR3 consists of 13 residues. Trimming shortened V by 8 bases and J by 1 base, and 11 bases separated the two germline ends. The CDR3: CAIGGQQNTEAFF. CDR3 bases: TGTGCCATCGGCGGACAGCAGAACACTGAAGCTTTCTTT.

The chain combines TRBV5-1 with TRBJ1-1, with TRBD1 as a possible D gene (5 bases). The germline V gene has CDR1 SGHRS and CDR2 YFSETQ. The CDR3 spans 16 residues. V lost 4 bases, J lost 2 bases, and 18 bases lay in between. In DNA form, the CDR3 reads TGCGCCAGCAGCGTATTGGACGGACAACAAAACACTGAAGCTTTCTTT. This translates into CASSVLDGQQNTEAFF.

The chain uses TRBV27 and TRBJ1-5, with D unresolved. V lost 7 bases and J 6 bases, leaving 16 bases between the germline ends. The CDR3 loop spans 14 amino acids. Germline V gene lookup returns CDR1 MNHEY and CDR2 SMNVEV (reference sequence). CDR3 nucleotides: TGTGCCAGCACCGTTGAGAAGGGAGCTCAGCCCCAGCATTTT. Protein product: CASTVEKGAQPQHF.

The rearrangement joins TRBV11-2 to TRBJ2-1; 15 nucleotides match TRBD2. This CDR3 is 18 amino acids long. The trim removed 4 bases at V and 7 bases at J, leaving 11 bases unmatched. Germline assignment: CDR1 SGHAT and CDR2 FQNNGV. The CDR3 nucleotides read TGTGCCAGCAGCTCTGCCGGGACTAGCGGGAGGCCCCGGAATGAGCAGTTCTTC. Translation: CASSSAGTSGRPRNEQFF.

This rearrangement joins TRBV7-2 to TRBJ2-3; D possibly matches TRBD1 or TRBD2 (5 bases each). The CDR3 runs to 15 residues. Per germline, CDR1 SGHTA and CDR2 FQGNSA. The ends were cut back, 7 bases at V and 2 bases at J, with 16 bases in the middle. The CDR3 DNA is TGTGCCAGCAAGGGGAGAGCGGAGTACACAGATACGCAGTATTTT. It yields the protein CASKGRAEYTDTQYF.

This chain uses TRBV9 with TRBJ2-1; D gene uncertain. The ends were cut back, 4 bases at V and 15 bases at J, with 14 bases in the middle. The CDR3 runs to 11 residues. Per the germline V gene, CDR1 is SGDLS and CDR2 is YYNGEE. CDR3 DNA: TGTGCCAGCAGCCTCTCCCCACGTCTGTTCTTC. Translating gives CASSLSPRLFF.

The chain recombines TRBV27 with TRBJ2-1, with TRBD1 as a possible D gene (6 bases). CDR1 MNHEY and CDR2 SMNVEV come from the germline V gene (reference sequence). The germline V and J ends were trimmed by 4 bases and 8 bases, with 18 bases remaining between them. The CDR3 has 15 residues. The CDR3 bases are TGTGCCAGCAGTTCCATATCCGCCAGGGGCTATGAGCAGTTCTTC. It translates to CASSSISARGYEQFF.